A single sample gave rise to the 14 T cell receptor beta chains below, sequenced in a study of vaccination effects on CD4 cells after COVID-19. These receptors' antigens are unknown. Sequencing in the ViraFEST assay came after antigen-specific CD4+ T cells had been expanded with viral peptide pools, which were used to stimulate PBMC. At the end of over 8 days of culture, CD4+ T cells were isolated. No vaccinee had earlier SARS-CoV-2 infection, and nucleocapsid antibodies were negative. Here immunoSEQ multiplex PCR was the method, and the copy in TCRdb shows in-frame clones only, minus some. The sample includes about 40,000 clones, more than 60% of them seen just once. The source material was CD4+ T cells from PBMCs cultured with SARS-CoV-2 spike peptides, sampled before COVID-19 vaccination. These TCRs come from a human donor who received a COVID-19 vaccine.

This clone was seen only a few times. This rearrangement joins TRBV5-1 to TRBJ2-3; D remains unclear. V was cut by 6 bases and J by 2 bases, with 10 bases left in between. The length of the CDR3 is 13 residues. The germline CDR1 and CDR2 sequences are SGHRS and YFSETQ. The CDR3 reads CASTSLVTDTQYF. The DNA for the CDR3 is TGCGCCAGCACCTCGCTCGTCACAGATACGCAGTATTTT.

The chain carries TRBV11-1 and TRBJ2-5; tentative D call: TRBD1 (5 bases). CDR1 and CDR2 (germline): SGHAT, FQDESV (reference sequence). Trimming stripped 4 bases from V and 4 bases from J, with 16 bases between. The CDR3 has 15 residues. CDR3 bases: TGTGCCAGCAGCTCAGGGTTTCGAGTGGGAGAGACCCAGTACTTC. This translates into CASSSGFRVGETQYF.

This clone appeared once. CDR3 sequence: CSVTDRKNTEAFF. Written as DNA, the CDR3 is TGCAGCGTTACCGACAGGAAGAACACTGAAGCTTTCTTT. The V and J genes are TRBV29-1 and TRBJ1-1; D is possibly TRBD1 (6 bases). The V end lost 5 bases, the J end lost 1 base, and 11 bases lay between the germline ends. The CDR3 extends over 13 amino acids. The germline CDR1 and CDR2 sequences are SQVTM and ANQGSEA.

The gene calls are TRBV7-2 and TRBJ2-1, with 8 nucleotides matching TRBD1. V was clipped by 4 bases and J by 3 bases; unmatched bases: 5. Germline V gives CDR1 SGHTA, CDR2 FQGNSA. The CDR3 has 15 amino acids. CDR3 sequence reads: CASSSDRGSYNEQFF. In nucleotides, the CDR3 is TGTGCCAGCAGCTCAGACAGGGGTAGCTACAATGAGCAGTTCTTC.

This clone was counted only a few times. This sequence joins TRBV11-2 and TRBJ2-7, with unresolved D. V lost 0 bases and J lost 3, with 6 bases in between. The germline CDR1 and CDR2 sequences are SGHAT and FQNNGV. CDR3 size: 13 residues. CDR3 sequence reads: CASSLERSYEQYF. The CDR3 coding sequence is TGTGCCAGCAGCTTAGAAAGGAGCTACGAGCAGTACTTC. Variable domain in full (rest from reference TRBV11-2 and TRBJ2-7): EAGVAQSPRYKIIEKRQSVAFWCNPISGHATLYWYQQILGQGPKLLIQFQNNGVVDDSQLPKDRFSAERLKGVDSTLKIQPAKLEDSAVYLCASSLERSYEQYFGPGTRLTVT.

V is TRBV24-1 and J is TRBJ1-4; D unresolved. The CDR3 totals 15 residues. Germline lookup yields CDR1 KGHDR and CDR2 SFDVKD. Trimming shortened V by 6 bases and J by 0 bases, and 10 bases separated the two germline ends. The CDR3 DNA follows: TGTGCCACCAGTACAGTCAGTGCAACTAATGAAAAACTGTTTTTT. Its protein product is CATSTVSATNEKLFF.

This chain links TRBV5-6 with TRBJ2-5, with 15 bases identical to TRBD2. The CDR3 is made up of 18 amino acids. V shed 3 bases, J shed 4 bases, and the junction held 10 bases outside the gene matches. The germline V gene encodes CDR1 SGHDT and CDR2 YYEEEE. This CDR3 reads CASSSYGLAGGPGETQYF. CDR3 DNA: TGTGCCAGCAGCTCCTACGGACTAGCGGGAGGGCCAGGAGAGACCCAGTACTTC. Using reference TRBV5-6 and TRBJ2-5 for the parts outside the CDR3, the full variable domain is DAGVTQSPTHLIKTRGQQVTLRCSPKSGHDTVSWYQQALGQGPQFIFQYYEEEERQRGNFPDRFSGHQFPNYSSELNVNALLLGDSALYLCASSSYGLAGGPGETQYFGPGTRLLVL.

The chain links TRBV2 to TRBJ2-1; 8 bases fit TRBD2. The CDR3 length is 14 residues. Germline loops: CDR1 SNHLY, CDR2 FYNNEI. With V trimmed by 6 bases and J by 6 bases, 7 bases remained unmatched. The CDR3 nucleotides read TGTGCCAGCAGGAACGGGGGGGCCCCCAATGAGCAGTTCTTC. Protein: CASRNGGAPNEQFF. Combining the CDR3 with reference TRBV2 and TRBJ2-1 gives the whole variable domain EPEVTQTPSHQVTQMGQEVILRCVPISNHLYFYWYRQILGQKVEFLVSFYNNEISEKSEIFDDQFSVERPDGSNFTLKIRSTKLEDSAMYFCASRNGGAPNEQFFGPGTRLTVL.

The chain uses TRBV20-1 and TRBJ2-7; a possible D gene is TRBD2 (5 bases). The CDR3 extends over 11 amino acids. Germline V gene data show CDR1 as DFQATT and CDR2 as SNEGSKA (reference sequence). V lost 6 bases to trimming and J lost 3 bases, with 9 bases between them. The chain's CDR3 is CSARTGYEQYF. The CDR3, as DNA: TGCAGTGCCCGGACTGGCTACGAGCAGTACTTC.

J is TRBJ2-1 and V is TRBV27, with 9 bases fitting TRBD2. The CDR3 covers 13 residues. Germline V gene data show CDR1 as MNHEY and CDR2 as SMNVEV (reference sequence). After removal of 4 bases from V and 7 bases from J, the junction contained 2 bases not matched to a gene. CDR3 amino acids: CASSSGLANEQFF. As DNA, the CDR3 is TGTGCCAGCAGTTCGGGACTAGCTAATGAGCAGTTCTTC.

The chain couples TRBV27 to TRBJ1-2; TRBD1 agrees at 7 bases. The CDR3 contains 16 residues. J lost 1 base, V lost 0 bases, and 5 bases had no gene match. Germline V gene lookup returns CDR1 MNHEY and CDR2 SMNVEV (reference sequence). The CDR3 loop reads CASSLSGTAYNYGYTF. CDR3 sequence (DNA): TGTGCCAGCAGTTTATCGGGGACAGCTTATAACTATGGCTACACCTTC.

The rearrangement joins TRBV3-1 (or the pseudogene TRBV3-2) to TRBJ1-1; 8 bases match TRBD1. The V gene end was trimmed by 6 bases and the J gene end by 5 bases; junction bases not matched to a gene: 8. CDR3 size: 14 residues. CDR1 and CDR2 (germline): LGHDT, YNNKEL (reference sequence). CDR3 in DNA: TGTGCCAGCAGACCTCGGACAGGGCTTACTGAAGCTTTCTTT. Translation gives CASRPRTGLTEAFF.

V is TRBV19 and J is TRBJ2-1; D may be TRBD2 (7 bases). The CDR3 covers 17 residues. V gave up 4 bases and J gave up 0 bases, with 16 bases separating them. Germline CDR1 is LNHDA and CDR2 is SQIVND (reference sequence). Here the CDR3 reads CASSKGGPTSSYNEQFF. CDR3 sequence (DNA): TGTGCCAGTAGTAAGGGGGGGCCAACCAGCTCCTACAATGAGCAGTTCTTC.

In DNA form, the CDR3 reads TGCGCCAGCAGCCAAGGCCGATGGGAGCGAAGGACAGATACGCAGTATTTT. Its translation is CASSQGRWERRTDTQYF. The chain couples TRBV4-1 to TRBJ2-3; tentative D call: TRBD2 (5 bases). The CDR3 is made up of 17 amino acids. Trimming left V 1 base short and J 3 bases short, with 17 bases between. Germline CDR1 MGHRA, CDR2 YSYEKL.